One and the same sample provided the 8 T cell receptor beta chains below, sequenced in a study of T-cell memory formation after mild COVID-19. MiXCR was run by TCRdb on the 5' RACE reads, yielding one entry per CDR3 protein. The sample holds around 430,000 distinct CDR3 sequences, about a sixth seen once. What was sequenced was PBMCs or a T cell subset sorted from them (not recorded which). These receptors all come from a man between 18 and 29 years old who had mild COVID-19 (a few samples of this study predate the infection). Cell type and time point are not known.

In its sample, this clonotype was seen a few times. CDR3 in amino acids: CASSFLGQQGYEQYV. The CDR3 nucleotides read TGTGCCAGCAGTTTTTTGGGCCAGCAAGGATACGAGCAGTACGTC. The V gene is TRBV27, the J gene TRBJ2-7; no firm D call. This CDR3 is 15 amino acids long. V lost 3 bases and J 4 bases, leaving 16 bases between the germline ends. Looked up from germline, CDR1 is MNHEY and CDR2 is SMNVEV (reference sequence).

This clonotype has just a few counts. V is TRBV12-3 or TRBV12-4 and J is TRBJ2-7; D may match TRBD1 or TRBD2 (5 bases each). This CDR3 is 12 amino acids long. The ends were cut back, 4 bases at V and 2 bases at J, with 6 bases in the middle. The CDR3 reads CASSWDPYEQYF. CDR3 DNA sequence: TGTGCCAGCAGTTGGGACCCCTACGAGCAGTACTTC.

V usage is TRBV19 and J usage is TRBJ1-5; D not certain. The V gene's germline CDR1 is LNHDA and CDR2 SQIVND (reference sequence). The CDR3 has 14 amino acids. Trimming removed 1 base at V and 2 bases at J, with 6 bases between. CDR3 sequence: CASSIGQGNQPQHF. CDR3 sequence (DNA): TGTGCCAGTAGTATAGGCCAGGGCAATCAGCCCCAGCATTTT.

This clonotype appeared many times. The chain links TRBV7-8 to TRBJ1-1; unclear D gene. Germline V gene data show CDR1 as SGHVS and CDR2 as FQNEAQ. V lost 3 bases and J 5 bases, leaving 13 bases between the germline ends. The CDR3 is 14 residues long. The CDR3 coding sequence is TGTGCCAGCAGCTTGGACCCCATGGGTACTGAAGCTTTCTTT. Translated: CASSLDPMGTEAFF.

This clonotype was counted at least ten times. The V and J genes are TRBV7-2 and TRBJ2-5; D gene ambiguous. CDR1 is SGHTA, CDR2 FQGNSA, per germline. With 0 bases removed from V and 5 bases from J, the gap between germline ends came to 13 bases. The CDR3 is 15 amino acids. The CDR3 nucleotides read TGTGCCAGCAGCTTAGCGGCCCGGGCTGTGGAGACCCAGTACTTC. Translation gives CASSLAARAVETQYF.

This clonotype appeared a few times. The V gene is TRBV4-1, the J gene TRBJ2-2, with a tentative D call TRBD1 (6 bases). The germline gives CDR1 MGHRA, CDR2 YSYEKL. This CDR3 has 16 residues. Trimming cost V 1 base and J 4 bases, with 13 bases left between them. In nucleotides, the CDR3 is TGCGCCAGCAGCCAAGCCACCGGGACACTCACCGGGGAGCTGTTTTTT. Translation: CASSQATGTLTGELFF.

The V gene is TRBV12-3 or TRBV12-4, the J gene TRBJ1-4, with a weak D call TRBD1 (5 bases). The CDR3 has 14 amino acids. The V end was cut by 3 bases, the J end by 4 bases, with 9 bases between. CDR3 protein: CASSLRQINEKLFF. DNA of the CDR3: TGTGCCAGCAGTTTGCGACAGATTAATGAAAAACTGTTTTTT.

This clonotype was counted only a few times. The rearrangement links TRBV6-2 or TRBV6-3 to TRBJ1-1; D is unclear. The V gene lost 8 bases and the J gene lost 5 bases, with 15 bases spanning the gap. Germline-derived CDR1 and CDR2 are MNHEY and SVGEGT. This CDR3 is built from 13 residues. The DNA for the CDR3 is TGTGCCAGCGGGGTGTCAGTGAGGACTGAAGCTTTCTTT. This encodes CASGVSVRTEAFF.